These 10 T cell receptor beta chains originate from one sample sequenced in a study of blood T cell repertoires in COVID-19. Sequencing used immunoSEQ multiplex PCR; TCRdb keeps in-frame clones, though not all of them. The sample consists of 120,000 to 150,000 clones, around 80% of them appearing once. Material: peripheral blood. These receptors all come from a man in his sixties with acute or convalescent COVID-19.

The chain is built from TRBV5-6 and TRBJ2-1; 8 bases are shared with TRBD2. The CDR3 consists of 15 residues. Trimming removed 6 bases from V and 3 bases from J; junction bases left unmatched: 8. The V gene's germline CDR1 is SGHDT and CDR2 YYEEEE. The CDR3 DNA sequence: TGTGCCAGCACACGGGAGGGAGTCGGCTACAATGAGCAGTTCTTC. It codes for CASTREGVGYNEQFF. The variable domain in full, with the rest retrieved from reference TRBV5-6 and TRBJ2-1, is DAGVTQSPTHLIKTRGQQVTLRCSPKSGHDTVSWYQQALGQGPQFIFQYYEEEERQRGNFPDRFSGHQFPNYSSELNVNALLLGDSALYLCASTREGVGYNEQFFGPGTRLTVL.

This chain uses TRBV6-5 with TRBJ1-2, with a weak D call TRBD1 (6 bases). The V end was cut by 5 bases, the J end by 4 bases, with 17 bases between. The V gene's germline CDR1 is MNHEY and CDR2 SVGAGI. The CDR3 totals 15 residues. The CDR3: CASSLRGQGLYGYTF. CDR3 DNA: TGTGCCAGCAGTCTCAGGGGCCAGGGTCTCTATGGCTACACCTTC.

The CDR3 loop is CASSLSSSGSFYEQFF. CDR3 DNA: TGTGCCAGCAGCTTATCATCAAGCGGGAGTTTCTATGAGCAGTTCTTC. The J gene is TRBJ2-1, the V gene TRBV11-2; 8 positions agree with TRBD2. V dropped 2 bases and J dropped 8; count of bases not matched to a gene: 11. The CDR3 consists of 16 residues. Germline loops: CDR1 SGHAT, CDR2 FQNNGV.

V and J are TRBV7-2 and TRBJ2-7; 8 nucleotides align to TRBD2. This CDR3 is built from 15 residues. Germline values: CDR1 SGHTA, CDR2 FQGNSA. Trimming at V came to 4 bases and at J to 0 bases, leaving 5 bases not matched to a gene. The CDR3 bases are TGTGCCAGCAGCTCACTAGCGGTTATCTCCTACGAGCAGTACTTC. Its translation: CASSSLAVISYEQYF.

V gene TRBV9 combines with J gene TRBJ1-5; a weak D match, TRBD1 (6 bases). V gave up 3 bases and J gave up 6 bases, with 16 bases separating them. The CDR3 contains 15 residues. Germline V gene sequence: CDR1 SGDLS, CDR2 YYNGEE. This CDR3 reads CASSGSQGQGQPQHF. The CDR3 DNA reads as TGTGCCAGCAGCGGGTCTCAGGGACAAGGTCAGCCCCAGCATTTT.

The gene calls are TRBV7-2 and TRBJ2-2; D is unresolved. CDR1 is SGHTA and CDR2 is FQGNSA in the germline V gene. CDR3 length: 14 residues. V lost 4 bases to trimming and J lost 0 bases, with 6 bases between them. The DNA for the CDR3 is TGTGCCAGCAGCTCCCTCGCGAACACCGGGGAGCTGTTTTTT. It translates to CASSSLANTGELFF.

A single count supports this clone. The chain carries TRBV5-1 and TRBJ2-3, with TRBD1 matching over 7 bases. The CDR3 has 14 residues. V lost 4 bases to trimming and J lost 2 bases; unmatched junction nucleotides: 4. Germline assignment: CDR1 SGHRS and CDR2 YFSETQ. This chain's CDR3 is CASSLGQNTDTQYF. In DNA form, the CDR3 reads TGCGCCAGCAGCCTGGGACAGAACACAGATACGCAGTATTTT.

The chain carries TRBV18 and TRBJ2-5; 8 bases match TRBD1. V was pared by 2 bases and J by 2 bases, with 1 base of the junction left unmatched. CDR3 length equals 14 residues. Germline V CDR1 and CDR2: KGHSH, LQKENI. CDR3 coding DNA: TGTGCCAGCTCACCAAGACAGGGGCAAGAGACCCAGTACTTC. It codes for CASSPRQGQETQYF.

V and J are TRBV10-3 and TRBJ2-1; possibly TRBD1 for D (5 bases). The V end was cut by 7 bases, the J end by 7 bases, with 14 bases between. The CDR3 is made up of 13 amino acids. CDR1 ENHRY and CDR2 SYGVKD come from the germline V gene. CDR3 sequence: CAITGRDLNEQFF. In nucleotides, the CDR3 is TGTGCCATCACGGGCAGGGATTTGAATGAGCAGTTCTTC.

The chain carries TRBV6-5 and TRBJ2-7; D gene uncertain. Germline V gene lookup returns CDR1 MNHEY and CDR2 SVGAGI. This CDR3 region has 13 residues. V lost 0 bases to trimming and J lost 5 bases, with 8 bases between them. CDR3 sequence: CASSYSLHNEQYF. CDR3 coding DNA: TGTGCCAGCAGTTACTCGCTGCACAACGAGCAGTACTTC.